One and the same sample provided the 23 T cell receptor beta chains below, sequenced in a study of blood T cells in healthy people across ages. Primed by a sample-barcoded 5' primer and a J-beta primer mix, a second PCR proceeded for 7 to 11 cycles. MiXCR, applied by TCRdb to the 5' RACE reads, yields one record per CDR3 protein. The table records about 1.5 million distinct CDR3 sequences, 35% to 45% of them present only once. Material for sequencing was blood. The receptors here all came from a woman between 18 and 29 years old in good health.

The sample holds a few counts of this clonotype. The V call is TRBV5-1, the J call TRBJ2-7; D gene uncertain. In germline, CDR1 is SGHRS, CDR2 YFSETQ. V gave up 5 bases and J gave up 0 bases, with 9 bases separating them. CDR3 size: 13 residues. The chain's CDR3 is CASRATASYEQYF. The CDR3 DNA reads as TGCGCCAGCAGAGCGACGGCCTCCTACGAGCAGTACTTC.

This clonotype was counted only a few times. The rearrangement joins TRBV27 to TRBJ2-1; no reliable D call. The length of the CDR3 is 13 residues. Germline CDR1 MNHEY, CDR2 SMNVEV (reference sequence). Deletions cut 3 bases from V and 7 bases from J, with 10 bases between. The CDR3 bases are TGTGCCAGCAGTTTTCCGCCCCCAAATGAGCAGTTCTTC. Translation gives CASSFPPPNEQFF.

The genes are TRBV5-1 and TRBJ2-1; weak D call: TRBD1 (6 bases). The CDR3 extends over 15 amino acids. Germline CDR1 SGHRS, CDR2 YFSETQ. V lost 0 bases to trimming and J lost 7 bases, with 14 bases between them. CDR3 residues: CASSLGTQRGNEQFF. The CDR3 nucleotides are TGCGCCAGCAGCTTGGGGACCCAAAGGGGGAATGAGCAGTTCTTC.

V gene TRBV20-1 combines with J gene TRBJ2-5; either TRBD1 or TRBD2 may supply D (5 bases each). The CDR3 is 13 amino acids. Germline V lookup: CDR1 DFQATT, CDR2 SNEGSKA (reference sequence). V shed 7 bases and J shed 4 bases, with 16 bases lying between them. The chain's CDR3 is CSVRGMGTETQYF. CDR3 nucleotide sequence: TGCAGTGTCAGAGGAATGGGGACAGAGACCCAGTACTTC.

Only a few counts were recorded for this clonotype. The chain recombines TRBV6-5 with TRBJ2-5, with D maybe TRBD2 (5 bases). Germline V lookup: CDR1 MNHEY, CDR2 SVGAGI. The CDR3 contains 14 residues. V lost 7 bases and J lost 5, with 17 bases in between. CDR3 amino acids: CASKIDYQAETQYF. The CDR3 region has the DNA TGTGCCAGCAAGATCGACTATCAGGCGGAGACCCAGTACTTC.

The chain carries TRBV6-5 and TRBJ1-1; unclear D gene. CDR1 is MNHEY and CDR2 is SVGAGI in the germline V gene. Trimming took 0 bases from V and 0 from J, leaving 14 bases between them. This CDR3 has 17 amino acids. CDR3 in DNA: TGTGCCAGCAGTTACTCGATATCCGCACAGTTGAACACTGAAGCTTTCTTT. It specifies CASSYSISAQLNTEAFF.

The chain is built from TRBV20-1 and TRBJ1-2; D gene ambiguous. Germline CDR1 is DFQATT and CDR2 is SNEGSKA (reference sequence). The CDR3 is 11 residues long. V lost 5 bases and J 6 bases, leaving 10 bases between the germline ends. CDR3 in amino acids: CSAPDGNGYTF. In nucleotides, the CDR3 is TGCAGTGCTCCGGACGGAAATGGCTACACCTTC.

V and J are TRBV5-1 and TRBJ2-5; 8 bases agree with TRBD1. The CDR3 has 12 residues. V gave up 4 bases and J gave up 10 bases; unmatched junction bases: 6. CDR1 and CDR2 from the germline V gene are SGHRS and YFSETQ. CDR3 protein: CASSLDRGHQYF. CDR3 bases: TGCGCCAGCAGCCTAGACAGGGGCCACCAGTACTTC.

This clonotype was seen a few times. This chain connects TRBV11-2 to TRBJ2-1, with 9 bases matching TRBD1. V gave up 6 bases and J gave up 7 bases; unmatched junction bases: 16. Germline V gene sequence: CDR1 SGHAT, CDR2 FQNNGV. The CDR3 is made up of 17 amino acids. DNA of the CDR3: TGTGCCAGCAGGAATCCACGGGGGACAGGGACGTATAATGAGCAGTTCTTC. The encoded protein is CASRNPRGTGTYNEQFF.

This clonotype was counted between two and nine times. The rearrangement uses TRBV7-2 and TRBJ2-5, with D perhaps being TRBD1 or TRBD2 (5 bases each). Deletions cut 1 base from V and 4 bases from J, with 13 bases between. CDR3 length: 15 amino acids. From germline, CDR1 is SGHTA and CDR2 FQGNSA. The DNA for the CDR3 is TGTGCCAGCAGCTTAGGGGACCTAGTCACAGAGACCCAGTACTTC. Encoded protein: CASSLGDLVTETQYF.

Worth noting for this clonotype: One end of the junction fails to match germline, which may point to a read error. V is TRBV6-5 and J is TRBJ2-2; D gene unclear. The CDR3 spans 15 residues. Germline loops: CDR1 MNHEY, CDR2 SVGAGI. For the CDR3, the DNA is TGTGCCAGCGGTTACTGGCAGCTCAACACCGGGGAGCTGTTTTTT. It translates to CASGYWQLNTGELFF.

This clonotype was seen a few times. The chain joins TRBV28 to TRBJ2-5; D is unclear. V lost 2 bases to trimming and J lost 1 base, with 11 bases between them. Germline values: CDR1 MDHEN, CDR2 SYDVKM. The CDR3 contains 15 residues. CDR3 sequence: CASSLSAGVQETQYF. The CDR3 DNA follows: TGTGCCAGCAGTTTAAGCGCAGGCGTCCAAGAGACCCAGTACTTC. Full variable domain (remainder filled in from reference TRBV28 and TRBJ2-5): DVKVTQSSRYLVKRTGEKVFLECVQDMDHENMFWYRQDPGLGLRLIYFSYDVKMKEKGDIPEGYSVSREKKERFSLILESASTNQTSMYLCASSLSAGVQETQYFGPGTRLLVL.

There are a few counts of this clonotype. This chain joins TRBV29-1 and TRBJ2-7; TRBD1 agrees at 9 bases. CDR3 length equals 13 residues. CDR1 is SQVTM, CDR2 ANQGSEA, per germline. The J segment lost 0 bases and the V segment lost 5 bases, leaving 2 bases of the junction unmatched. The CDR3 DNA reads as TGCAGCGTTAGGACAGGGGCCTCCTACGAGCAGTACTTC. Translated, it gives CSVRTGASYEQYF.

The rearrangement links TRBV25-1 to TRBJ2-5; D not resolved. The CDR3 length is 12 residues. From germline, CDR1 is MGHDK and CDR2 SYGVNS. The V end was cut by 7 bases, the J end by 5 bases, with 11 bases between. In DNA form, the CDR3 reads TGTGCCAGCATGGCTTCTTGGGAGACCCAGTACTTC. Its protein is CASMASWETQYF.

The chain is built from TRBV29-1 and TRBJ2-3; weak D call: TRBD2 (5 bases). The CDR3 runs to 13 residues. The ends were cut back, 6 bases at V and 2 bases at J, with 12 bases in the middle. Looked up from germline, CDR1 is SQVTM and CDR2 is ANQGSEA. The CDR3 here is CSVSGTLTDTQYF. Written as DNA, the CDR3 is TGCAGCGTGAGCGGAACACTCACAGATACGCAGTATTTT.

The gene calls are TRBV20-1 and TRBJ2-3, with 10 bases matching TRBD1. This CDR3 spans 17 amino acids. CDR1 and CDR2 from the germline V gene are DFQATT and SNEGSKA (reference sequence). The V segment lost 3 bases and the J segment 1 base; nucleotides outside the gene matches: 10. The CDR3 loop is CSARWTGGTNGTDTQYF. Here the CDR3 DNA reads TGCAGTGCTAGGTGGACAGGGGGAACTAACGGCACAGATACGCAGTATTTT.

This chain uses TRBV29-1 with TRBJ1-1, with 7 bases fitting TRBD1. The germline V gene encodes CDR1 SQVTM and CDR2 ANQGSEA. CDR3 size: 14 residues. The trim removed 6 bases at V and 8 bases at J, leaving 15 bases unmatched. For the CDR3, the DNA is TGCAGCGTCCTCAGACAGGGCGTTGGACCGGAAGCTTTCTTT. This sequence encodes CSVLRQGVGPEAFF.

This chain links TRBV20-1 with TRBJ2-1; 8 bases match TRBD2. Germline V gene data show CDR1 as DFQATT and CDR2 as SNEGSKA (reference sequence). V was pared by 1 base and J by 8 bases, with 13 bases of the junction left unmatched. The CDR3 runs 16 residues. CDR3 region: CSARGYGRVDYDEQFF. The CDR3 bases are TGCAGTGCTAGAGGTTACGGGAGGGTGGATTACGATGAGCAGTTCTTC.

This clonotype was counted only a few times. CDR3 sequence: CASSAPRTSLGLNTEAFF. As DNA, the CDR3 is TGTGCCAGCAGCGCGCCCCGGACAAGCCTTGGTTTGAACACTGAAGCTTTCTTT. This chain links TRBV9 with TRBJ1-1, with D tentatively TRBD1 (5 bases). Germline CDR1 is SGDLS and CDR2 is YYNGEE. Trimming took off 3 bases at V and 0 bases at J, with 21 bases between the two ends. This CDR3 contains 18 residues.

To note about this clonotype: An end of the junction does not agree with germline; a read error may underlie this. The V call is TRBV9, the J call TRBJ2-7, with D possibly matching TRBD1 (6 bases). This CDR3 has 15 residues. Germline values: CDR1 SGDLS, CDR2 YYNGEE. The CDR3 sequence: CAGSEGERGPYEQYF. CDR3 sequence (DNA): TGTGCCGGCAGCGAGGGGGAACGGGGACCTTACGAGCAGTACTTC.

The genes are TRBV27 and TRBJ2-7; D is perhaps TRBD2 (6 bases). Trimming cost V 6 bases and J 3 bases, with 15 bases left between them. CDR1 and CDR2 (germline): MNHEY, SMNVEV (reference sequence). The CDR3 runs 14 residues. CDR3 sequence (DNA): TGTGCCAGCAGCCGTAGCGGTTTGGGCTACGAGCAGTACTTC. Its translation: CASSRSGLGYEQYF.

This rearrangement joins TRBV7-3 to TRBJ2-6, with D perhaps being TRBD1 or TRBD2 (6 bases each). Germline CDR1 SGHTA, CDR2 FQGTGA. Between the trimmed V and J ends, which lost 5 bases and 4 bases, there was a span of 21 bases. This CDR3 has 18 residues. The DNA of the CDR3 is TGTGCCAGCAGCCCCACCGGGGGACAACCTGGAGGGGCCAACGTCCTGACTTTC. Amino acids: CASSPTGGQPGGANVLTF.

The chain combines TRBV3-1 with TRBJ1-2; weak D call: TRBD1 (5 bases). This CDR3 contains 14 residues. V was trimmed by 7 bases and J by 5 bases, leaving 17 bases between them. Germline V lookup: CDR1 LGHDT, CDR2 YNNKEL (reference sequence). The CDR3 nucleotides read TGTGCCAGCAAGGGGACGGGAATGATATATGGCTACACCTTC. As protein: CASKGTGMIYGYTF.